This T cell receptor (beta chain) came from a study of blood T cell repertoires in COVID-19. The assay was immunoSEQ multiplex PCR, and TCRdb's table has in-frame clones only and misses some. The table records around 120,000 clones, about nine tenths of them present only once. This clone was found once. V gave up 1 base and J gave up 6 bases; unmatched junction bases: 17. CDR1 is SGHVT, CDR2 SQSDAQ, per germline. This CDR3 comprises 19 residues. The receptor was isolated from a human donor in a cohort sampled during active COVID-19. The material sequenced was peripheral blood. V is TRBV7-4 and J is TRBJ1-5; 8 bases map to TRBD1. The CDR3 is CASSLGGVDRVGVRQPQHF. DNA for the CDR3: TGTGCCAGCAGCTTAGGTGGGGTGGACAGGGTAGGGGTCCGTCAGCCCCAGCATTTT.